The 6 T cell receptor beta chains below come from one sample, sequenced in a study of shared clonotypes between healthy human individuals. CD45RO-negative CD8 cells positively selected for CCR7 made up the naive population, which excluded terminally differentiated effector memory CD45RA+ cells. Using immunoSEQ multiplex PCR, the repertoire was profiled, and TCRdb retains in-frame clones only, with some absent. The sample lists about 2.1 million clones, about 93% seen once, with about 1.7% in the top ten. The sequencing input was naive CD8+ T cells from PBMCs. These receptors all come from a man between 18 and 29 years old in good health. Some clones in this sample may be carry-over from other donors' samples.

The V gene is TRBV11-1, the J gene TRBJ2-1; D unclear. V was cut by 2 bases and J by 0 bases, with 11 bases left in between. This CDR3 is built from 16 residues. Germline-derived CDR1 and CDR2 are SGHAT and FQDESV (reference sequence). CDR3 DNA: TGTGCCAGCAGCTTACGAGCCTCAGACTCCTACAATGAGCAGTTCTTC. Translation gives CASSLRASDSYNEQFF.

As concerns this clone: This sample includes further DNA sequences coding for the same CDR3. The rearrangement uses TRBV9 and TRBJ1-1, with D unresolved. The CDR3 loop spans 14 amino acids. CDR1 SGDLS and CDR2 YYNGEE come from the germline V gene. Trimming pared 2 bases from V and 1 base from J, leaving 9 bases between. CDR3 nucleotides: TGTGCCAGCAGCGTGACCGACGGGAACACTGAAGCTTTCTTT. Its translation: CASSVTDGNTEAFF.

The chain combines TRBV5-6 with TRBJ2-3; 9 bases fit TRBD2. The CDR3 sequence is 15 residues long. Germline CDR1 SGHDT, CDR2 YYEEEE. V dropped 7 bases and J dropped 2; count of bases not matched to a gene: 8. The CDR3 protein is CASAGGPWNTDTQYF. The CDR3 nucleotides are TGTGCCAGCGCGGGAGGGCCCTGGAACACAGATACGCAGTATTTT. The full variable domain, rest sourced from reference TRBV5-6 and TRBJ2-3, is DAGVTQSPTHLIKTRGQQVTLRCSPKSGHDTVSWYQQALGQGPQFIFQYYEEEERQRGNFPDRFSGHQFPNYSSELNVNALLLGDSALYLCASAGGPWNTDTQYFGPGTRLTVL.

This clone came up once. The genes are TRBV7-9 and TRBJ2-1; 7 bases map to TRBD2. CDR1 and CDR2 (germline): SEHNR, FQNEAQ (reference sequence). V shed 5 bases and J 4 bases; nucleotides not matched to a gene: 11. The CDR3 totals 16 residues. The CDR3 DNA is TGTGCCAGCAGCGACCTGGGGCGGGAGAATTACAATGAGCAGTTCTTC. Amino acid sequence: CASSDLGRENYNEQFF.

The J gene is TRBJ1-2, the V gene TRBV28, with TRBD1 matching over 9 bases. V shed 7 bases and J 8 bases; nucleotides not matched to a gene: 11. From germline, CDR1 is MDHEN and CDR2 SYDVKM. There are 14 residues in the CDR3. CDR3 in DNA: TGTGCCAGCATCGACCCCGGGACAGGGATCGGCTACACCTTC. Translating gives CASIDPGTGIGYTF.

The chain joins TRBV6-5 to TRBJ2-1; maybe TRBD2 (6 bases). The V end lost 8 bases, the J end lost 2 bases, and 13 bases lay between the germline ends. The CDR3 is 14 residues long. The germline V gene has CDR1 MNHEY and CDR2 SVGAGI. The CDR3 here is CASRIAATYNEQFF. The CDR3 region has the DNA TGTGCCAGCCGGATAGCGGCCACCTACAATGAGCAGTTCTTC.